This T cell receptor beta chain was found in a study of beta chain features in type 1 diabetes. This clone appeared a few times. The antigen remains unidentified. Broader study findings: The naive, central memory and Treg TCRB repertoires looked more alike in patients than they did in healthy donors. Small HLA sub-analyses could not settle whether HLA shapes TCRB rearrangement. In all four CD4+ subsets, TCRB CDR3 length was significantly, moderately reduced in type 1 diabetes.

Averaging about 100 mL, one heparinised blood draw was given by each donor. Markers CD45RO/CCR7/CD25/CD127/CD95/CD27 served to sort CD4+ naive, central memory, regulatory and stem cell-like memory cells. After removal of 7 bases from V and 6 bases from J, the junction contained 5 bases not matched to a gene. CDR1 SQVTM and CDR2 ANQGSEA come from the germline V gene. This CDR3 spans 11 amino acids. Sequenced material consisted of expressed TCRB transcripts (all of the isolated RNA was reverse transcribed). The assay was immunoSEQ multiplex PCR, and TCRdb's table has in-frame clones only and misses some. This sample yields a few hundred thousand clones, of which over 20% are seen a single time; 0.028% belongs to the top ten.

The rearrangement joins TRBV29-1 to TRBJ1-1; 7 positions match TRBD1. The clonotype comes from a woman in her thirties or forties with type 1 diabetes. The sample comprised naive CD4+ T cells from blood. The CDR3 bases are TGCAGCGGCAACAGGGGCCCTGAAGCTTTCTTT. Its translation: CSGNRGPEAFF.